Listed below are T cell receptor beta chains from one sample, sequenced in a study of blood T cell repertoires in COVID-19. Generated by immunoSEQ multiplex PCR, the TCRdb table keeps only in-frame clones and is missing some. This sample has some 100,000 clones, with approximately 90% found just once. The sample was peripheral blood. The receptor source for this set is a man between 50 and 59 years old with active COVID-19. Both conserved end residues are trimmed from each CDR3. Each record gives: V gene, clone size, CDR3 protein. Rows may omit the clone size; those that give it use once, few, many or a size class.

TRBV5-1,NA,ASSLGSSVQETQY
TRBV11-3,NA,ASSLGRDTQY
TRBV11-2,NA,ASSLGLGGAEAF
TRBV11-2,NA,ASSLSRDNAYGYT
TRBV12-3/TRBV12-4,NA,ASSLRRDTQY
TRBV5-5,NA,ASSLGTSGRGSYNEQF
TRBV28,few,ASSLTDASGGYT
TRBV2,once,ASRREPGTLIAGVNEQF
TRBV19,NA,ASNKGQGDTGELF
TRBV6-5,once,ASSYSWDGRGHEQY
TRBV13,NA,ASSLPGKETQY
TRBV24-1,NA,ATSDPLAGGINEQF
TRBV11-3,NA,ASPSTGPETQY
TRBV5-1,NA,ASTQQGRQETQY
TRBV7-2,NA,ASALVGGTDTQY
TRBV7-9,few,ASSLQGSTDTQY
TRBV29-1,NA,SATEPNTEAF
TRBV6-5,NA,ASRGGRNTEAF
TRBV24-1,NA,ATSDQGLSGRVYNEQF
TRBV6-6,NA,ASKRDSQETQY
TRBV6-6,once,ASRWTGDSNQPQH
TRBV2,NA,ASRQTTGRFNYGYT
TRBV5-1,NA,ASSFPVSSYNEQF
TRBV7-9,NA,ASSLNAGVGNQPQH
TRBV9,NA,ASSGSGVYNEQF
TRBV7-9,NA,ASSFSGWIQETQY
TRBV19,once,ATRLVGTGELF
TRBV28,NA,ASRYSNQPQH
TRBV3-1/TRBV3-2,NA,ASSQVNRNTEAF
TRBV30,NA,AWRQDSPLH
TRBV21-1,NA,ASSKDPSLRDTQY
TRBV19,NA,ASSTLTTVPSTDTQY
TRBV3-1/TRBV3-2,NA,ASSLYLAGSIDEQF
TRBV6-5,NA,ASCTGNASPLH
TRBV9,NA,ASSADRVGPGELF
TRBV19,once,ASSIAGTSGSYNEQF
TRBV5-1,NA,ASSSDRVGTGELF
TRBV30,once,AATGTGGYNEQF
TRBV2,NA,ASINGRGSETQY
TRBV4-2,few,ASSRQGIVSGNTIY
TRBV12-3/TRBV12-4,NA,ASSTFNEQF
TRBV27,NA,ASSLSRVNTEAF
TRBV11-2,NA,ASSSGIGQTNTDTQY
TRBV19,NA,ASSIGTGDYFSNSPLH
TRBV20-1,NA,SASSLVYNEQF
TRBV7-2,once,ASSLFGGVMGPRTDTQY
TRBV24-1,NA,ATSDGTGVETQY
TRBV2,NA,ASSSLPGQGRETQY
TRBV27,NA,ASSLMGGSVAEQF
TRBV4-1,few,ASRGDKTGELF
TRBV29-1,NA,SVEVLRSGELF
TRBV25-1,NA,ASSELEAGSEKLF
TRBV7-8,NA,ASSLARLGLNYNEQF
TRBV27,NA,ASSFYTSGGTGYTDTQY
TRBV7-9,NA,ASRSPEGGSNYGYT
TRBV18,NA,ASSLGTGGLNEQF
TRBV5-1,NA,ASSRLPTGDSYNEQF
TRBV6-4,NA,ASSDETGSSYNSPLH
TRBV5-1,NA,ASSPTDRTTYEQY